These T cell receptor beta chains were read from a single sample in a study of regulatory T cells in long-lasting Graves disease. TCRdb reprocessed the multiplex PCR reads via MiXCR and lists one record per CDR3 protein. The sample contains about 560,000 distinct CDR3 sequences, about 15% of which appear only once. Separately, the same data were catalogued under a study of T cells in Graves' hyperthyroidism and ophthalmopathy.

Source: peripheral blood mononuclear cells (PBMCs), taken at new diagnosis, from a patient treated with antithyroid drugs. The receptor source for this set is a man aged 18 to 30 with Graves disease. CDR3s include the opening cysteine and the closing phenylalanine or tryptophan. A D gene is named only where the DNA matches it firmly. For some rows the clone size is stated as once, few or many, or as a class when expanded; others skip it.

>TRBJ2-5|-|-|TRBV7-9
TGTGCCAGCAGTGGCCTTAATCAAGAGACCCAGTACTTC
CASSGLNQETQYF
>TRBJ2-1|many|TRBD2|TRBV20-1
TGCAGTGCTATTCGGACTAGCGGGAGAGATGAGCAGTTCTTC
CSAIRTSGRDEQFF
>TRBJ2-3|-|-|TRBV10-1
TGCGCCAGCAGCCCGGACAGGAGGGCGTCGGATACGCAGTATTTT
CASSPDRRASDTQYF
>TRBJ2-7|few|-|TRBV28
TGTGCCAGCAGGTTCAGGGGGGGGAACGAGCAGTACTTC
CASRFRGGNEQYF
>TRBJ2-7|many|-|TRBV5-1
TGCGCCAGCAGTTATACAGGGATAACCTACGAGCAGTACTTC
CASSYTGITYEQYF
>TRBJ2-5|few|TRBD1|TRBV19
TGTGCCAGTAGTTCTTGGACAGGGGAAGAGACCCAGTACTTC
CASSSWTGEETQYF
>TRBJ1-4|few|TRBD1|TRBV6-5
TGTGCCAGCAGTTCCCGGGGACAGGGGGCTGGTAATGAAAAACTGTTTTTT
CASSSRGQGAGNEKLFF
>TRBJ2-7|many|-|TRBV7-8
TGTGCCAGCAGCCCGCCACAGGGGCCGGGGGATTCCAAGCAGTACTTC
CASSPPQGPGDSKQYF
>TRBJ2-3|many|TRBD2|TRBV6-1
TGTGCCAGCAGTGAACTAGTCCCTAGCGGGACCAACACAGATACGCAGTATTTT
CASSELVPSGTNTDTQYF
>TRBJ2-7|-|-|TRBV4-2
TGTGCCAGCAGCCACGGGCTAGCCTACGAGCAGTACTTC
CASSHGLAYEQYF
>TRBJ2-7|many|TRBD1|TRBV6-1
TGTGCCAGCAGTGACCGGGACAGGAGCTCCTACGAGCAGTACTTC
CASSDRDRSSYEQYF
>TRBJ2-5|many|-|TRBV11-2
TGTGCCAGCAGCTCAGCCCCGTGGCGGACTCAGGGCCCGGTGGAGACCCAGTACTTC
CASSSAPWRTQGPVETQYF
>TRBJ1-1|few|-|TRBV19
TGTGCCAGTAGGGTCCATTCGCGGAACACTGAAGCTTTCTTT
CASRVHSRNTEAFF
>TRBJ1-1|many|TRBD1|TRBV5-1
TGCGCCAGCAGCTTGCCACGGGACAGGGATGACACTGAAGCTTTCTTT
CASSLPRDRDDTEAFF
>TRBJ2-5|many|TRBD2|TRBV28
TGTGCCAGCAGTTTACGACTAGCGGGAGGGCAAGAGACCCAGTACTTC
CASSLRLAGGQETQYF
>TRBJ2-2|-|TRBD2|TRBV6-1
TGTGCCAGCAGGGCGACTAGCGGGACCACCGGGGAGCTGTTTTTT
CASRATSGTTGELFF
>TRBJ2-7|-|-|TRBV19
TGTGCCAGTAGAGTAGGGGTCAGCTCAGGAGAGCAGTACTTC
CASRVGVSSGEQYF
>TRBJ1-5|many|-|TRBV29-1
TGCAGCGTTGATCGGTCGGCGGGGCCCCACAATCAGCCCCAGCATTTT
CSVDRSAGPHNQPQHF
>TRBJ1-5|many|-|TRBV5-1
TGCGCCAGCAGCGTCGACAGCTTGAATCAGCCCCAGCATTTT
CASSVDSLNQPQHF
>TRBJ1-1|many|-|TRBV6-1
TGTGCCAGCAGTCTCTTCGGGGACTCGATGAACACTGAAGCTTTCTTT
CASSLFGDSMNTEAFF
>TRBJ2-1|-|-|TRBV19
TGTGCCAGTACCCCGGCCCGGGACTGGGGAAAGTACAATGAGCAGTTCTTC
CASTPARDWGKYNEQFF
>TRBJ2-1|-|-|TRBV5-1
TGCGCCAGCAGCTTGGAAGAGCGGAAATACAATGAGCAGTTCTTC
CASSLEERKYNEQFF
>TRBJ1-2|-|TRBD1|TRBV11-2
TGTGCCAGCAGCCACTCGGGACAGGGGGTCGGCTACACCTTC
CASSHSGQGVGYTF
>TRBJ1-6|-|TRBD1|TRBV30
TGTGCCTGGAGCCGGGACAGGGGATCACCCCTCCACTTT
CAWSRDRGSPLHF
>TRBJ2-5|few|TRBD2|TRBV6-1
TGTGCCAGCAGGAAAGCGGGAGGGAAAGAGACCCAGTACTTC
CASRKAGGKETQYF
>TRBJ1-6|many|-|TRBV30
TGTGCCTGGAGTGTGGCTTCACCCCTCCACTTT
CAWSVASPLHF
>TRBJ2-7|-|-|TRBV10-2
TGCGCCAGCAGTGAATGGACAGCCTACGAGCAGTACTTC
CASSEWTAYEQYF
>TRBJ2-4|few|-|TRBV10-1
TGCGCCAGCAGTGGTCAGCAGGGAGAGAGGGCCAAAAACATTCAGTACTTC
CASSGQQGERAKNIQYF
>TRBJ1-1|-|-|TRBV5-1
TGCGCCAGCAGCCACTTTGACAGCCGGACGAACACTGAAGCTTTCTTT
CASSHFDSRTNTEAFF
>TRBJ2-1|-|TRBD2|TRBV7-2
TGTGCCAGCAGCGTCTCTAGCGGGAGTTTCAATGAGCAGTTCTTC
CASSVSSGSFNEQFF
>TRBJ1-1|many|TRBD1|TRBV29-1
TGCAGCGCCGGACAGGGGGCTATTGAAGCTTTCTTT
CSAGQGAIEAFF
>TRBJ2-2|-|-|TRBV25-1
TGTGCCAGCAGTGAATCGACGACACTGAACACCGGGGAGCTGTTTTTT
CASSESTTLNTGELFF
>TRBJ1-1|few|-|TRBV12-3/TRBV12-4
TGTGCCAGCAGTCAAACTTCGGCGGTGTACACTGAAGCTTTCTTT
CASSQTSAVYTEAFF
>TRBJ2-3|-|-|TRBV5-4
TGTGCCAGCAGCTTGAGGGGAAGGGATACGCAGTATTTT
CASSLRGRDTQYF
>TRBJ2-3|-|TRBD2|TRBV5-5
TGTGCCAGCAGCCTCACCCCTAGCGGGAGGGCCACAGGCACAGATACGCAGTATTTT
CASSLTPSGRATGTDTQYF
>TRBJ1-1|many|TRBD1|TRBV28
TGTGCCAGCAGTCCCAGGGGGAGGGGACGCAATACTGAAGCTTTCTTT
CASSPRGRGRNTEAFF
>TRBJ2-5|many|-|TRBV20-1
TGCAGTGCTAGCAGGGGACGGGGGGAGACCCAGTACTTC
CSASRGRGETQYF
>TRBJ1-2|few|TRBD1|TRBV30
TGTGCCTGGGAATGGGACAGGGGGTATGGCTACACCTTC
CAWEWDRGYGYTF
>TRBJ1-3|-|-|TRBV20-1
TGCAGTGCTAGAGATCGGGACGGAAGCTCTGGAAACACCATATATTTT
CSARDRDGSSGNTIYF
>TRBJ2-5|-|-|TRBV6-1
TGTGCCAGCAGTCCCACAGAAGAGACCCAGTACTTC
CASSPTEETQYF
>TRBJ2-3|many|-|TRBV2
TGTGCCAGCAGTGGCCCCGGCGGAGATACGCAGTATTTT
CASSGPGGDTQYF
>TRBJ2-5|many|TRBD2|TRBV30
TGTGCCTGGAAACTAGCGGGAGTAGAGACCCAGTACTTC
CAWKLAGVETQYF
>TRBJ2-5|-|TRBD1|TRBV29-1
TGCAGCGTTGAACCAGGGGGCTGGGAGACCCAGTACTTC
CSVEPGGWETQYF
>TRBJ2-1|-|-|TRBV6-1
TGTGCCAGCAGCCCAAATCTCAGGACAGCCAGGGCTGAGCAGTTCTTC
CASSPNLRTARAEQFF
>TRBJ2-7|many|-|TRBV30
TGTGCCTGGATGATAGCGGCCTCCTACGAGCAGTACTTC
CAWMIAASYEQYF
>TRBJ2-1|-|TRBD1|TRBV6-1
TGTGCCAGTTCACGATCGGGACAGGCGTACAATGAGCAGTTCTTC
CASSRSGQAYNEQFF
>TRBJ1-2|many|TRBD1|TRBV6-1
TGTGCCAGCAGTCGAGAGATGACAGGGTGGGAAGGCTACACCTTC
CASSREMTGWEGYTF
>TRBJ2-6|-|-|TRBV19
TGTGCCAGTAGGATGGGGGCTGGGGCCAACGTCCTGACTTTC
CASRMGAGANVLTF
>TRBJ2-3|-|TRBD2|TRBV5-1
TGCGCCAGCAGCTTGGGGCGGGAGCTTTTGGATACGCAGTATTTT
CASSLGRELLDTQYF
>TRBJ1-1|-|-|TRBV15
TGTGCCACCAGCAGAGATGCAGGAGCTGAAGCTTTCTTT
CATSRDAGAEAFF
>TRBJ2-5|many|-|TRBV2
TGTGCCAGCACCCAGGCCAGGGAGGAGACCCAGTACTTC
CASTQAREETQYF